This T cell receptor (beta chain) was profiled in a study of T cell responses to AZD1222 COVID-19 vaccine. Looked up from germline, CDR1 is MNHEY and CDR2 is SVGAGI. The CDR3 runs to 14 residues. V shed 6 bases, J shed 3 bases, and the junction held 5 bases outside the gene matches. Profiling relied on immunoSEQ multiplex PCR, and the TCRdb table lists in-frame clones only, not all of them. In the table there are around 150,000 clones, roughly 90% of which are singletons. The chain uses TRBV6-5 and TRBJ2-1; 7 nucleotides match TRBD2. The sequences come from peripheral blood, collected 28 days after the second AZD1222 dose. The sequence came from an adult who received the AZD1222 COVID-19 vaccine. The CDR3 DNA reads TGTGCCAGCAGACCAGGGACTAACTACAATGAGCAGTTCTTC. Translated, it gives CASRPGTNYNEQFF.